This T cell receptor beta chain came from a study of blood T cell repertoires in COVID-19. Background on the study: Both acute and convalescent COVID-19 samples were obtained from the United States, Italy and Spain. Sources were T cells, B-cell-depleted T cells, or PBMCs; the material itself was cDNA or gDNA.

The germline gives CDR1 MNHEY, CDR2 SMNVEV (reference sequence). This CDR3 is 15 amino acids long. V was pared by 5 bases and J by 4 bases, with 5 bases of the junction left unmatched. Authors' methods: Reference gene primers were amplified, and this amplification served to estimate nucleated cell counts. This table comes from immunoSEQ multiplex PCR, and its TCRdb copy is limited to in-frame clones, with some not included. V, J and clone size reflect that table, while D and trimming were determined from the DNA. The data contain about 300,000 clones, around nine tenths of them singletons. Enrollment of patients from Seattle took place during active infection, with longitudinal follow-up.

The sample comprised peripheral blood. This chain uses TRBV27 with TRBJ2-1, with 10 bases lining up with TRBD1. This clonotype originated in a woman in her thirties with COVID-19, enrolled during active disease. Here the CDR3 DNA reads TGTGCCAGCAGTCCGGGACAGGGGACTTACAATGAGCAGTTCTTC. This encodes CASSPGQGTYNEQFF.